This TCR beta chain was captured by sequencing in a study of beta chain features in type 1 diabetes. Study observations and caveats: All four CD4+ subsets of Type 1 diabetes patients contained TCRB CDR3s that were moderately but significantly shorter. The question of HLA type influencing TCRB rearrangement was one that remained unresolved here.

Expressed TCRB transcripts were sequenced because the entire RNA isolate underwent reverse transcription. Only in-frame clones appear in the TCRdb table, and some are missing; sequencing was by immunoSEQ multiplex PCR. The sample includes hundreds of thousands of clones, more than 12% of them seen just once. This clone has a handful of counts. Its specificity is unknown. Germline CDR1 SGDLS, CDR2 YYNGEE. This CDR3 spans 16 amino acids. The germline V and J ends were trimmed by 0 bases and 4 bases, with 14 bases remaining between them. This TCR was recovered from a man aged 18 to 29 with type 1 diabetes. The chain is built from TRBV9 and TRBJ2-1, with D unclear. Specimen: naive CD4+ T cells from blood. For the CDR3, the DNA is TGTGCCAGCAGCGTAGGATCAGGAAGGATTTACAATGAGCAGTTCTTC. Protein: CASSVGSGRIYNEQFF.